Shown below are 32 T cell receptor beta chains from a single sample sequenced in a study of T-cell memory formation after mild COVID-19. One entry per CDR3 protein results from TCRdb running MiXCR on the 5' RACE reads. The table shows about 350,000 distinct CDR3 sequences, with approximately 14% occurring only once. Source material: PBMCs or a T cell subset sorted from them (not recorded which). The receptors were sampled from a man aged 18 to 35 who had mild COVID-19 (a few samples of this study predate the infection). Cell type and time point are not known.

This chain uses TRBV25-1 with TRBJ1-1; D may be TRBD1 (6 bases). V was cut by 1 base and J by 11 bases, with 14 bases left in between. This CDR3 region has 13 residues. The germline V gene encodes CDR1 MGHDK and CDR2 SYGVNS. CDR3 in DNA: TGTGCCAGCAGTGAATCTGTGGGGGCGCGCGCTTTCTTT. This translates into CASSESVGARAFF.

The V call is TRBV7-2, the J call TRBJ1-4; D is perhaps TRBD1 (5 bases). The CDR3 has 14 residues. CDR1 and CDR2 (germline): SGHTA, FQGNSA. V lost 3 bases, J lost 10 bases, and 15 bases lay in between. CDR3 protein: CASSLGEGLVKLFF. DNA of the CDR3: TGTGCCAGCAGCTTGGGGGAAGGTTTGGTAAAACTGTTTTTT.

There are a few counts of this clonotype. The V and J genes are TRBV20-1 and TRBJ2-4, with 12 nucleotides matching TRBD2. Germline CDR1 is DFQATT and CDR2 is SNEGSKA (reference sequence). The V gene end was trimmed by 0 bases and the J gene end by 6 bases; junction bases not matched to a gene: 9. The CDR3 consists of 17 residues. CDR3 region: CSARDFRTSGMANIQYF. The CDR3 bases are TGCAGTGCTAGAGATTTCAGGACTAGCGGGATGGCAAACATTCAGTACTTC.

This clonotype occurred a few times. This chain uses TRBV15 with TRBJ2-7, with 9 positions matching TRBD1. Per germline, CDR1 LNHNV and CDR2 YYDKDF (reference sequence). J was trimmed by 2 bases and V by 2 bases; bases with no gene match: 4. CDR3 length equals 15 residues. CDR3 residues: CATSRTTGGPYEQYF. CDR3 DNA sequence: TGTGCCACCAGCAGAACGACAGGGGGTCCCTACGAGCAGTACTTC.

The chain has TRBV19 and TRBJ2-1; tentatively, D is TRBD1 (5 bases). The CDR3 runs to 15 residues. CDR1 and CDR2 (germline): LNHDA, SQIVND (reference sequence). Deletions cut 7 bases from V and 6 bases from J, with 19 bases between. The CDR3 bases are TGTGCCAGTACCCCGACAGCCCTTAACCCCAATGAGCAGTTCTTC. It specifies CASTPTALNPNEQFF. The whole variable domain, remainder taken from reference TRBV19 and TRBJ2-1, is DGGITQSPKYLFRKEGQNVTLSCEQNLNHDAMYWYRQDPGQGLRLIYYSQIVNDFQKGDIAEGYSVSREKKESFPLTVTSAQKNPTAFYLCASTPTALNPNEQFFGPGTRLTVL.

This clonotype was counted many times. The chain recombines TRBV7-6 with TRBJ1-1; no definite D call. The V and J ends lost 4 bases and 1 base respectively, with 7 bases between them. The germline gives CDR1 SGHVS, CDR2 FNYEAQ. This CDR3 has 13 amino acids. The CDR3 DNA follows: TGTGCCAGCAGCTCCCAGGAGAACACTGAAGCTTTCTTT. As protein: CASSSQENTEAFF.

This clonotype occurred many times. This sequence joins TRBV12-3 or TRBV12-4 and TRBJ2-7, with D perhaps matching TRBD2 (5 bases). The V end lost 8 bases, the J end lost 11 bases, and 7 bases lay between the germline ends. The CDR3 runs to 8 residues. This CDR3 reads CASPGKYV. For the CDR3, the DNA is TGTGCCAGCCCGGGGAAGTACGTC.

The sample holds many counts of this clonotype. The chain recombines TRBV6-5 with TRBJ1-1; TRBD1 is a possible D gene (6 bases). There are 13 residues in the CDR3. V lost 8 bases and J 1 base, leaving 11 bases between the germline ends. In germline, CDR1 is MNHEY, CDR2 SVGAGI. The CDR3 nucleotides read TGTGCCAGCGTCAGGACAGCGAACACTGAAGCTTTCTTT. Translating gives CASVRTANTEAFF.

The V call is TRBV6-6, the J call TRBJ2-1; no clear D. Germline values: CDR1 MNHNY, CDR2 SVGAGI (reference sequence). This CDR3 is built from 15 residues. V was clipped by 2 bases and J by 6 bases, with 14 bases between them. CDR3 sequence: CASSYRWRQANEQFF. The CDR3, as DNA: TGTGCCAGCAGTTACCGATGGCGGCAGGCCAATGAGCAGTTCTTC.

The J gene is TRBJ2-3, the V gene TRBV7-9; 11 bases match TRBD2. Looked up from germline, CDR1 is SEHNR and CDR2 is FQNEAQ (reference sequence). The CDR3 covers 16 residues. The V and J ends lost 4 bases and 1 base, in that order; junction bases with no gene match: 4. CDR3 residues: CASSSGLAGRTDTQYF. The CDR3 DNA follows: TGTGCCAGCAGCTCCGGACTAGCGGGCCGCACAGATACGCAGTATTTT.

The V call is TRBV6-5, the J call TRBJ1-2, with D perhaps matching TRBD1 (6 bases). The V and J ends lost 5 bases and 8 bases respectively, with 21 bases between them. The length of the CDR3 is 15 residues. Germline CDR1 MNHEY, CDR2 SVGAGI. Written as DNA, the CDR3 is TGTGCCAGCAGTGGGACATTATCAGAGAGTCGGGGCTACACCTTC. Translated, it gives CASSGTLSESRGYTF.

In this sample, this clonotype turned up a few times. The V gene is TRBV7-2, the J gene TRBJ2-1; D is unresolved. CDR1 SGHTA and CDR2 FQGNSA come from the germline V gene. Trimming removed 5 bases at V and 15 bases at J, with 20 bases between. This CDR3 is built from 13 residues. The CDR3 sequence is CASSEQTDGVRFF. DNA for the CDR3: TGTGCCAGCAGCGAACAAACAGATGGGGTCAGGTTCTTC. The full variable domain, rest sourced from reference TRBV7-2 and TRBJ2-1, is GAGVSQSPSNKVTEKGKDVELRCDPISGHTALYWYRQSLGQGLEFLIYFQGNSAPDKSGLPSDRFSAERTGGSVSTLTIQRTQQEDSAVYLCASSEQTDGVRFFGPGTRLTVL.

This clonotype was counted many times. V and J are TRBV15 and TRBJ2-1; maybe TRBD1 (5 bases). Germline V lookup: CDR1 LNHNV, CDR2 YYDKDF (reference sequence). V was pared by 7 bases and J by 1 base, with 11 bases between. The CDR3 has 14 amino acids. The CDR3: CATIKGPSYNEQFF. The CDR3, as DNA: TGTGCCACCATTAAGGGGCCTTCCTACAATGAGCAGTTCTTC. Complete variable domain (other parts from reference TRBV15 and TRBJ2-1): DAMVIQNPRYQVTQFGKPVTLSCSQTLNHNVMYWYQQKSSQAPKLLFHYYDKDFNNEADTPDNFQSRRPNTSFCFLDIRSPGLGDTAMYLCATIKGPSYNEQFFGPGTRLTVL.

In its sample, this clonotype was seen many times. The CDR3 loop is CASSDRDRLLNTQYF. The CDR3 coding sequence is TGTGCCAGCAGCGACCGGGACAGGCTCCTTAATACGCAGTATTTT. This chain joins TRBV9 and TRBJ2-3; 8 bases align to TRBD1. Germline V lookup: CDR1 SGDLS, CDR2 YYNGEE. V lost 3 bases, J lost 7 bases, and 10 bases stayed unmatched. This CDR3 comprises 15 residues. Supplemented by reference TRBV9 and TRBJ2-3, the full variable domain reads DSGVTQTPKHLITATGQRVTLRCSPRSGDLSVYWYQQSLDQGLQFLIQYYNGEERAKGNILERFSAQQFPDLHSELNLSSLELGDSALYFCASSDRDRLLNTQYFGPGTRLTVL.

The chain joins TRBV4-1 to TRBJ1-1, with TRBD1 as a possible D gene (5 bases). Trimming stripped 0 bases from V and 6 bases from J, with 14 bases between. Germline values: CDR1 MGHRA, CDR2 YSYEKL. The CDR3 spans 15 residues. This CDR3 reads CASSQETMGVAEAFF. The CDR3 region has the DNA TGCGCCAGCAGCCAAGAAACGATGGGGGTCGCTGAAGCTTTCTTT.

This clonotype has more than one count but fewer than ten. The CDR3 coding sequence is TGTGCCAGCAACGCTGCCGGCCTGGTGGGAAACACCATATATTTT. This gives the protein CASNAAGLVGNTIYF. The rearrangement joins TRBV12-3 or TRBV12-4 to TRBJ1-3; D gene unclear. Trimming cost V 7 bases and J 4 bases, with 17 bases left between them. The CDR3 is made up of 15 amino acids.

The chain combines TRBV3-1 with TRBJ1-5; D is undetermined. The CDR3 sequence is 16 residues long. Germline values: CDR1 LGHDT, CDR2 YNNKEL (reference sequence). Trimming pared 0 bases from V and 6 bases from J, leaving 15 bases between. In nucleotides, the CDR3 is TGTGCCAGCAGCCAAGATCCCCGGGCAGAGAGTCAGCCCCAGCATTTT. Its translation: CASSQDPRAESQPQHF.

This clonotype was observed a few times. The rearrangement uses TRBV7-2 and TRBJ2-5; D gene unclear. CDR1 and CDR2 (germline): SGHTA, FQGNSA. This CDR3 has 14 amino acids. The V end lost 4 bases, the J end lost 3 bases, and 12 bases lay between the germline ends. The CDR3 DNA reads TGTGCCAGCAGCTCCCGGACGGCGAAAGAGACCCAGTACTTC. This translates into CASSSRTAKETQYF. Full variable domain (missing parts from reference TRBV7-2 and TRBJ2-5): GAGVSQSPSNKVTEKGKDVELRCDPISGHTALYWYRQSLGQGLEFLIYFQGNSAPDKSGLPSDRFSAERTGGSVSTLTIQRTQQEDSAVYLCASSSRTAKETQYFGPGTRLLVL.

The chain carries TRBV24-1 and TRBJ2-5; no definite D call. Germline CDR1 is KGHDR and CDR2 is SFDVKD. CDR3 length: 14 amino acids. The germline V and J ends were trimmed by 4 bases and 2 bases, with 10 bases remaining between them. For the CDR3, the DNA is TGTGCCACCAGTGAAGGGCCAGGACAAGAGACCCAGTACTTC. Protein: CATSEGPGQETQYF.

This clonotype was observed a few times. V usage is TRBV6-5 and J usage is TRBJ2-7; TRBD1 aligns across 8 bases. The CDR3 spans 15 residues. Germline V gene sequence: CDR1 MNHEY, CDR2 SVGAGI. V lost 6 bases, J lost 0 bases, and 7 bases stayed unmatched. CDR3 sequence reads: CASRLRDRYSYEQYF. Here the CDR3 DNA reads TGTGCCAGCAGACTCCGGGACAGGTACTCCTACGAGCAGTACTTC.

CDR3 amino acids: CSVARTGLNEKLFF. The DNA of the CDR3 is TGCAGCGTGGCCCGGACAGGCTTAAATGAAAAACTGTTTTTT. This sequence joins TRBV29-1 and TRBJ1-4, with 7 bases matching TRBD1. Germline trimming cut 6 bases from V and 5 bases from J; bases unmatched to any gene: 9. CDR1 and CDR2 (germline): SQVTM, ANQGSEA. CDR3 length: 14 amino acids.

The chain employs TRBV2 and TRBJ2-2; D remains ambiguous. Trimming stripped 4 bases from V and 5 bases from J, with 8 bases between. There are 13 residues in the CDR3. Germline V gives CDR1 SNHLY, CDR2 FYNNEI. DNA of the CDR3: TGTGCCAGCAGTGCCTCAGTGACCGGGGAGCTGTTTTTT. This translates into CASSASVTGELFF.

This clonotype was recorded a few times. The CDR3 sequence is CASSFAADQETQYF. The DNA for the CDR3 is TGTGCCAGCAGTTTCGCAGCCGACCAAGAGACCCAGTACTTC. This chain connects TRBV12-3 or TRBV12-4 to TRBJ2-5, with D unclear. Trimming stripped 3 bases from V and 0 bases from J, with 8 bases between. This CDR3 comprises 14 residues.

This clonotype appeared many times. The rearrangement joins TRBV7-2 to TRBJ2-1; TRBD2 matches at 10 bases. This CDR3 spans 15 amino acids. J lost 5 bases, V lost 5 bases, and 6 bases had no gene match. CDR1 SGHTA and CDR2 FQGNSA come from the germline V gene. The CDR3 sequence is CASSRQLAGDNEQFF. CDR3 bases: TGTGCCAGCAGCCGACAGCTAGCGGGGGACAATGAGCAGTTCTTC.

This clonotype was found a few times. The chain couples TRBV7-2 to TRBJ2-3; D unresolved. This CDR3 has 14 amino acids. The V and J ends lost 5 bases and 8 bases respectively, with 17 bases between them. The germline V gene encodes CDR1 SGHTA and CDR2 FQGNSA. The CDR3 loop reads CASSLMVGYRTQYF. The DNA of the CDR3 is TGTGCCAGCAGCCTTATGGTCGGGTACCGTACGCAGTATTTT.

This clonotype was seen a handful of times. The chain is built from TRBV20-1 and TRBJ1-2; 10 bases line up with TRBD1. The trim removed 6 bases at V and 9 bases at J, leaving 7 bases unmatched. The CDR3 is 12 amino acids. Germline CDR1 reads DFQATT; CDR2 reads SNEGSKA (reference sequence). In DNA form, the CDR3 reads TGCAGTGCCTGGGACAGGGGAACGAGCTACACCTTC. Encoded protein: CSAWDRGTSYTF.

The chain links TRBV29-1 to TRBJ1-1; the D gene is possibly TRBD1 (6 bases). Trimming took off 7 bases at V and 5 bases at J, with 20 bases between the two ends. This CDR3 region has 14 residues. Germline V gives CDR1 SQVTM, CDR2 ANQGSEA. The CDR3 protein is CSALGEQGGTEAFF. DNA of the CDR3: TGCAGCGCACTAGGAGAACAGGGCGGGACTGAAGCTTTCTTT.

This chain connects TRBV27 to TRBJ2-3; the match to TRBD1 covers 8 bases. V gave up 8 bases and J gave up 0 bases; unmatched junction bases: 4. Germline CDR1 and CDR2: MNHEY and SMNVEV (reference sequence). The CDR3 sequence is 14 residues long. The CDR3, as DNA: TGTGCCAGCCAGGGGGCTGGTAGCACAGATACGCAGTATTTT. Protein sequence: CASQGAGSTDTQYF.

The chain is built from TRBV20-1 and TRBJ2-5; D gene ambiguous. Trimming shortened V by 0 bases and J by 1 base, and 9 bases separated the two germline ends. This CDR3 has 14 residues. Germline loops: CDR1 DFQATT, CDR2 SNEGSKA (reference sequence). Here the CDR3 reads CSARDRTVQETQYF. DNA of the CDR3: TGCAGTGCTAGAGATCGAACAGTCCAAGAGACCCAGTACTTC.

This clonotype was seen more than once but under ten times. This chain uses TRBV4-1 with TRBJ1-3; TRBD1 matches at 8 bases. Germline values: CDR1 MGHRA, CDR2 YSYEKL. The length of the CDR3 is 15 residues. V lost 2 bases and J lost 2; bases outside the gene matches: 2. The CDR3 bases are TGCGCCAGCAGCCAACAGGGGGCAGCTGGAAACACCATATATTTT. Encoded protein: CASSQQGAAGNTIYF.

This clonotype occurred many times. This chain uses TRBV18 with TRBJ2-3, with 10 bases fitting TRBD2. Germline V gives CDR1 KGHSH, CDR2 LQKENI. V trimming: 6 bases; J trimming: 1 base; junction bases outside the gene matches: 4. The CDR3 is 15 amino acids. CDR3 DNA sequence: TGTGCCAGCTCCCCCCTAGCGGGGGGCACAGATACGCAGTATTTT. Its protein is CASSPLAGGTDTQYF.

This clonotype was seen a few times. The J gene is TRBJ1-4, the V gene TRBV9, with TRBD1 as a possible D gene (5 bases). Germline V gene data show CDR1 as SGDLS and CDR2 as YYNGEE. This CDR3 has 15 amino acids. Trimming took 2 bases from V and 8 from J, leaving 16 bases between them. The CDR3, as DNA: TGTGCCAGCAGCGTTCGGGACGGCCTCGGAGAAAAACTGTTTTTT. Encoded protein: CASSVRDGLGEKLFF.